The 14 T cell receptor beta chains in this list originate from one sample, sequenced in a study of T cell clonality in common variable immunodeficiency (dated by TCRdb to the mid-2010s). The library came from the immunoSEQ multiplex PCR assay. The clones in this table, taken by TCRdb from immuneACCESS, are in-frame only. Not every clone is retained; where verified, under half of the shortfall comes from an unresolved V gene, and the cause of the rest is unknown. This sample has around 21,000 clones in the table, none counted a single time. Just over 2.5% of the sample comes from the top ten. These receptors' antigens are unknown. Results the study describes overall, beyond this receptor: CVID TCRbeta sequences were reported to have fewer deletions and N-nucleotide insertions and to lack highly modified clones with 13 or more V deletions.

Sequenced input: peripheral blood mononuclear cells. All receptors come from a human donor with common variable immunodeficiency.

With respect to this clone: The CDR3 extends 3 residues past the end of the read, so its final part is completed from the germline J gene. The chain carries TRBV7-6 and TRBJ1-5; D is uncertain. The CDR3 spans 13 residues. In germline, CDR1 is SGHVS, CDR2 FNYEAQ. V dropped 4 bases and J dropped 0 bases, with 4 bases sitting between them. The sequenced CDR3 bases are TGTGCCAGCAGCTCTTATAGCAATCAGCCC. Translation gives CASSSYSNQP. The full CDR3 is CASSSYSNQPQHF.

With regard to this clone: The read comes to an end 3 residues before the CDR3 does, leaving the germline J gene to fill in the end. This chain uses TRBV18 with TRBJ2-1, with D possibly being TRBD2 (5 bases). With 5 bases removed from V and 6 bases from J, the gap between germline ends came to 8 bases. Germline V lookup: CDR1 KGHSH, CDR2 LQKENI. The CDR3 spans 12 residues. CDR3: CASSIATNEQFF. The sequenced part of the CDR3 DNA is TGTGCCAGCTCAATAGCGACCAATGAG. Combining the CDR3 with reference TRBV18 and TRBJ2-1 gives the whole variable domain NAGVMQNPRHLVRRRGQEARLRCSPMKGHSHVYWYRQLPEEGLKFMVYLQKENIIDESGMPKERFSAEFPKEGPSILRIQQVVRGDSAAYFCASSIATNEQFFGPGTRLTVL.

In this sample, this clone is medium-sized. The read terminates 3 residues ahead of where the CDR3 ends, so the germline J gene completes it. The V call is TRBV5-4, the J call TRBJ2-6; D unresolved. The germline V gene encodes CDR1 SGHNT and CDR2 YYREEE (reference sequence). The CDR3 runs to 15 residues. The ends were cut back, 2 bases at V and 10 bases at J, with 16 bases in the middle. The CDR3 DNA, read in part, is TGTGCCAGCAGCTTAAAACTGCCACTTAAAAACGTC. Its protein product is CASSLKLPLKNV. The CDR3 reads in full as CASSLKLPLKNVLTF.

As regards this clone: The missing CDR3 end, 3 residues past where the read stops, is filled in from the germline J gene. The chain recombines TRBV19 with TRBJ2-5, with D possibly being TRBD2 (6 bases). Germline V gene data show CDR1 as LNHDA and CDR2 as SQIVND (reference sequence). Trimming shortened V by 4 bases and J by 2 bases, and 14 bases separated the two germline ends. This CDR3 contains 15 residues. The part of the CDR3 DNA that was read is TGTGCCAGTAGTAGACGCCTCGGGACTCAAGAGACC. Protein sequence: CASSRRLGTQET. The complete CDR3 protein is CASSRRLGTQETQYF.

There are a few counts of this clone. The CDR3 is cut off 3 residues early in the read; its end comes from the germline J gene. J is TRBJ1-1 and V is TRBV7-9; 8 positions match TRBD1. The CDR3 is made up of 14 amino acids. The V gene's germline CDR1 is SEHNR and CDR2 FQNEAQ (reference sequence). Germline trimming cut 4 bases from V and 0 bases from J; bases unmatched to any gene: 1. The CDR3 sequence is CASSSQGVNTEAFF. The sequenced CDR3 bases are TGTGCCAGCAGCTCACAGGGGGTGAACACTGAA.

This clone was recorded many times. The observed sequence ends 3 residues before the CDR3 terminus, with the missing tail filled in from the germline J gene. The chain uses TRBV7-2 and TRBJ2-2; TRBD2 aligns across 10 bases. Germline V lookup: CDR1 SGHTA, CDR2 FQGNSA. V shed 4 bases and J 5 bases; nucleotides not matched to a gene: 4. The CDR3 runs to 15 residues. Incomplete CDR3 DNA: TGTGCCAGCAGCTACCTAGCGGGAGTAACCGGGGAG. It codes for CASSYLAGVTGE. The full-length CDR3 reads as CASSYLAGVTGELFF.

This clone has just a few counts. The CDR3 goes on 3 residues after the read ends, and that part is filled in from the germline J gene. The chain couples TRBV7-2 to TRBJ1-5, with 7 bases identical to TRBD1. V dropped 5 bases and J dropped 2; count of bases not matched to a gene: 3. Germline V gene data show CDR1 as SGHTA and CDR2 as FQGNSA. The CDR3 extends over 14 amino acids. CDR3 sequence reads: CASSRTGGNQPQHF. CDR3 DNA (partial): TGTGCCAGCAGCCGAACAGGGGGCAATCAGCCC.

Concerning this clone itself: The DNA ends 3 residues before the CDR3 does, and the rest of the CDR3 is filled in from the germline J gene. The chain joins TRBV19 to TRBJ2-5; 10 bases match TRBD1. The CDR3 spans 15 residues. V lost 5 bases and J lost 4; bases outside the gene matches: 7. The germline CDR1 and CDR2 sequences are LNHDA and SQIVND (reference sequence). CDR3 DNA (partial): TGTGCCAGTAGTTTACGGACAGGGGGAGGAGAGACC. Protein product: CASSLRTGGGET. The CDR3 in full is CASSLRTGGGETQYF.

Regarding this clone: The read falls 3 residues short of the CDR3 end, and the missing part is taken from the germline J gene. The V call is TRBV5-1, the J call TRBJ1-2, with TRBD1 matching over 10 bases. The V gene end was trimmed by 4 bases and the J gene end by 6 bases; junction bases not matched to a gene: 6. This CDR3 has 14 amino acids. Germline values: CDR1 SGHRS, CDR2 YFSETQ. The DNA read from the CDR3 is TGCGCCAGCAGCGCGGGACAGGGGAGAGATGGC. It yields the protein CASSAGQGRDG. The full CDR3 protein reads CASSAGQGRDGYTF.

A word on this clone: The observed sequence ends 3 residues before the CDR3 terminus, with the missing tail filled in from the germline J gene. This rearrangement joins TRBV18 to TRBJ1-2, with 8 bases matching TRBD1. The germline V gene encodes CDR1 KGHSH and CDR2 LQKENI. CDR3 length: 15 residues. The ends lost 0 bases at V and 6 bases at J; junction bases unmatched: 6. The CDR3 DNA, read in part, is TGTGCCAGCTCACCACCGTCCCAGGGGGCAGATGGC. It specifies CASSPPSQGADG. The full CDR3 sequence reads CASSPPSQGADGYTF.

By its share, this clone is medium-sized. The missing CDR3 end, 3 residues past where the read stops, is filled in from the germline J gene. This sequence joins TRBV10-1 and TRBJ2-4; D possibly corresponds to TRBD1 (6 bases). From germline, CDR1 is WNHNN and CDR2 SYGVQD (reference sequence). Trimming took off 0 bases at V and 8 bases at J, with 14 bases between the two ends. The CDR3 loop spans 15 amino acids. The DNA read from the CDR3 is TGCGCCAGCAGTGAGTCGGGGGCCGCCGGGGACATT. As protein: CASSESGAAGDI. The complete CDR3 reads CASSESGAAGDIQYF.

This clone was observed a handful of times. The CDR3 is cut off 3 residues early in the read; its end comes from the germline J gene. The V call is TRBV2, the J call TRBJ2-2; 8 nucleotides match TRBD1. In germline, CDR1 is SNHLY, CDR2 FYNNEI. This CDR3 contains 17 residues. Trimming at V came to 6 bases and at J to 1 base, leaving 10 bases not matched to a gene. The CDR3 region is CASSDMRTGRNTGELFF. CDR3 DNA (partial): TGTGCCAGCAGCGATATGAGGACAGGGCGGAACACCGGGGAG. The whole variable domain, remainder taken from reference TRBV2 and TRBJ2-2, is EPEVTQTPSHQVTQMGQEVILRCVPISNHLYFYWYRQILGQKVEFLVSFYNNEISEKSEIFDDQFSVERPDGSNFTLKIRSTKLEDSAMYFCASSDMRTGRNTGELFFGEGSRLTVL.

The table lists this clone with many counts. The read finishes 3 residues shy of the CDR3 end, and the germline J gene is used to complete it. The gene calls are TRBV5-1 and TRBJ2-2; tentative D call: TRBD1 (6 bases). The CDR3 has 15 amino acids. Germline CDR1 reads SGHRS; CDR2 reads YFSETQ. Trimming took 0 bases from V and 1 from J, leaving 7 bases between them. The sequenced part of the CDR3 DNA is TGCGCCAGCAGCTTGGCAGGGGTGAACACCGGGGAG. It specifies CASSLAGVNTGE. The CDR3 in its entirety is CASSLAGVNTGELFF.

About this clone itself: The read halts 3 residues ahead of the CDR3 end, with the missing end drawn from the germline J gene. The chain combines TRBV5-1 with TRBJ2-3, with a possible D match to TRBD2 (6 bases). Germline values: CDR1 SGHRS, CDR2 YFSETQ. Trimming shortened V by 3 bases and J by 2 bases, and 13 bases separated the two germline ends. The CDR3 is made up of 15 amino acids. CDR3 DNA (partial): TGCGCCAGCAGCTGGAGGGGCAGCGACACAGATACG. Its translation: CASSWRGSDTDT. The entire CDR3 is CASSWRGSDTDTQYF.